Included here is one TCR beta chain sequence, with context. Antigen unknown. The V end was cut by 0 bases, the J end by 11 bases, with 16 bases between. Germline CDR1 reads SGHTA; CDR2 reads FQGNSA. This CDR3 region has 14 residues. This sample was included in a study of T cells in Graves' hyperthyroidism and ophthalmopathy. Overall study context: Peripheral blood samples were taken at initial diagnosis, prior to any treatment. Study results and caveats: Blood also contained most expanded thyroid clonotypes above 0.001.

Every diagnosis used clinical symptoms, serum thyroxine and TRAb, thyroid ultrasound and orbital computed tomography. Researchers amplified the TCR beta CDR3 regions from RNA transcripts. Primed by the HTBI set, a first-round RT-PCR was run on the TCR CDR3. TCRdb independently ran MiXCR on the multiplex PCR reads; one entry per CDR3 protein. The sample contains over 250,000 distinct CDR3 sequences, 25% to 30% of which appear only once. The rearrangement links TRBV7-2 to TRBJ1-1; D uncertain. The receptor was isolated from a man between 40 and 49 years old with Graves' hyperthyroidism that later progressed to Graves' ophthalmopathy. What was sequenced was blood. CDR3 in amino acids: CASSLAPSGAGAFF. CDR3 sequence (DNA): TGTGCCAGCAGCTTAGCTCCGTCGGGAGCTGGGGCTTTCTTT.